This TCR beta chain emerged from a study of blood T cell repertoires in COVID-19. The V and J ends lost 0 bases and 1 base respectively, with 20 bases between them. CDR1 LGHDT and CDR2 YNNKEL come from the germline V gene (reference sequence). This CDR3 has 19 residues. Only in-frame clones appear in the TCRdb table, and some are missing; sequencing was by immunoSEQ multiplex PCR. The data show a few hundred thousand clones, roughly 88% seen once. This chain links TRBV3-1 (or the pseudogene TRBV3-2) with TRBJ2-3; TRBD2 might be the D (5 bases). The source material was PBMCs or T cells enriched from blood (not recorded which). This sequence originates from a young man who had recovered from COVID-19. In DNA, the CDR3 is TGTGCCAGCAGCCAAGATCCGGCCGGTCTGGGAGTCGGCACAGATACGCAGTATTTT. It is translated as CASSQDPAGLGVGTDTQYF.